This T cell receptor (beta chain) originates from a study of control samples from healthy donors and cancer patients. The CDR3 length is 15 residues. V was pared by 4 bases and J by 6 bases, with 19 bases between. Germline CDR1 reads LGHDT; CDR2 reads YNNKEL (reference sequence). The data were produced by immunoSEQ multiplex PCR, yet TCRdb's version contains in-frame clones alone and is incomplete. The sample lists 150,000 to 180,000 clones, roughly 94% seen once, with about 5.6% in the top ten. The chain carries TRBV3-1 (or the pseudogene TRBV3-2) and TRBJ2-7; tentatively, D is TRBD1 or TRBD2 (5 bases each). This clonotype was sampled from a man aged 35-49 years in good health. The source material was blood. In nucleotides, the CDR3 is TGTGCCAGCAGCCCAGGAGGCAGGGTTTTGGGCGAGCAGTACTTC. Protein product: CASSPGGRVLGEQYF.